The T cell receptor (beta chain) described here comes from a study of CD8 T cells in ankylosing spondylitis (dated by TCRdb to about 2017). As for the study more broadly: The study set out to find disease-linked TCR variants by profiling T cell receptor beta repertoires in ankylosing spondylitis patients and healthy donors. The full study cohort was made up of over 20 ankylosing spondylitis patients and 95 to 130 healthy donors. Samples of peripheral blood were taken, and for ankylosing spondylitis patients, synovial fluid was collected as well. Beyond this particular receptor, the publication reports: Some TCR beta motif variants had previously been reported in synovial fluid and blood of reactive arthritis patients, which suggested common disease-initiation mechanisms. A CD8+ phenotype was shown by the disease-linked clones, which were found at relatively low frequencies in peripheral blood. The disease-linked clones were reported as significantly enriched in matched synovial fluid samples from ankylosing spondylitis patients. Blood from ankylosing spondylitis patients appeared to be characterized by a TCR beta motif made up of eight highly homologous amino acid variants.

The CDR3 runs 15 residues from the cysteine to the phenylalanine. The CDR3 DNA has 45 bases and is translated from base 1. The V end loses 5 bases and the J end loses 6 bases, and a stretch of 17 bases separates them. CDR1 and CDR2, per the germline V gene, are SGHRS and YFSETQ. This clonotype was picked up a small number of times. The antigen it binds to is not known. Within one base of it there is no much larger clone, and no base qualities were kept. The sample was run on an Illumina HiSeq 2500. Quantitative 5'-RACE with molecular barcodes was used to prepare TCR beta libraries. Regarding the original processing steps: To identify disease-linked TCR variants, a new computational method was used, one built on a probabilistic model of VDJ rearrangement. The public reads were reanalyzed by TCRdb: fastp trimming at Q25, MiXCR alignment, in-frame beta chains only. Entries that share a CDR3 protein sequence are merged under the most common genes and DNA. The V and J calls were not made by the authors but by TCRdb's processing. In this sample the table shows approximately 350,000 distinct CDR3 sequences, approximately 20% of which occur a single time. Of the sample, around 12% falls within the top ten clones.

The sequence was collected from a male donor with ankylosing spondylitis or in good health (not recorded which). Material: blood, either unsorted or a sorted T cell fraction (not recorded which). The sequence is built from TRBV5-1 and TRBJ2-2; the D call is tentative, TRBD1 or TRBD2, as each matches 6 bases. For the CDR3, the sequence is CASRPPGEVAGELFF. The base sequence is TGCGCCAGCAGGCCTCCAGGGGAGGTGGCCGGGGAGCTGTTTTTT.